A single sample gave rise to the 32 T cell receptor beta chains below, sequenced in a study of shared clonotypes between healthy human individuals. Profiled with immunoSEQ multiplex PCR; TCRdb holds only in-frame clones, not every one. The sample has some 1,400,000 clones; over 95% are singletons. Material for sequencing was naive CD4+ T cells sorted from blood. Indicated subset: CD45RA+ positively selected. These receptors came from a man aged 25-45 years in good health.

J is TRBJ2-1 and V is TRBV2; 12 nucleotides agree with TRBD2. This CDR3 contains 16 residues. Losses at the gene ends were 4 bases for V and 9 bases for J; bases not matched to a gene: 10. Germline lookup yields CDR1 SNHLY and CDR2 FYNNEI. The CDR3 sequence is CASSVGLAGSFSEQFF. The CDR3 nucleotides are TGTGCCAGCAGTGTCGGACTAGCGGGATCGTTCAGTGAGCAGTTCTTC. The whole variable domain, remainder taken from reference TRBV2 and TRBJ2-1, is EPEVTQTPSHQVTQMGQEVILRCVPISNHLYFYWYRQILGQKVEFLVSFYNNEISEKSEIFDDQFSVERPDGSNFTLKIRSTKLEDSAMYFCASSVGLAGSFSEQFFGPGTRLTVL.

The chain carries TRBV30 and TRBJ2-7; the D gene could be TRBD1 or TRBD2 (5 bases each). This CDR3 comprises 15 residues. V lost 8 bases and J 5 bases, leaving 25 bases between the germline ends. CDR1 GTSNPN and CDR2 SVGIG come from the germline V gene (reference sequence). CDR3 sequence: CAGFGRRWGNNEQYF. The CDR3 DNA follows: TGTGCCGGCTTCGGACGGCGCTGGGGGAATAACGAGCAGTACTTC.

The V and J genes are TRBV30 and TRBJ1-5; D is perhaps TRBD1 (6 bases). There are 14 residues in the CDR3. CDR1 is GTSNPN, CDR2 SVGIG, per germline (reference sequence). Trimming cost V 3 bases and J 4 bases, with 13 bases left between them. The CDR3 bases are TGTGCCTGGAGCCGTAGACAGGCTAATCAGCCCCAGCATTTT. It is translated as CAWSRRQANQPQHF.

The table lists this clone with a count of one. The chain employs TRBV2 and TRBJ2-4; 9 nucleotides match TRBD1. Germline CDR1 reads SNHLY; CDR2 reads FYNNEI. The CDR3 length is 12 residues. V lost 5 bases to trimming and J lost 12 bases; unmatched junction nucleotides: 5. In DNA form, the CDR3 reads TGTGCCAGCAGTTATACAGGGGGCAATCAGTACTTC. It yields the protein CASSYTGGNQYF.

The CDR3 region has the DNA TGTGCCAGCAGCTTAGGGGTGCAACTCACCTATGGCTACACCTTC. Translating gives CASSLGVQLTYGYTF. The chain couples TRBV11-2 to TRBJ1-2; D unclear. Trimming took off 1 base at V and 4 bases at J, with 13 bases between the two ends. CDR1 and CDR2 from the germline V gene are SGHAT and FQNNGV. This CDR3 is built from 15 residues.

V and J are TRBV4-1 and TRBJ2-1; weak D call: TRBD1 (6 bases). The CDR3 is 16 amino acids. Trimming took off 0 bases at V and 1 base at J, with 10 bases between the two ends. CDR1 and CDR2 from the germline V gene are MGHRA and YSYEKL. CDR3 nucleotide sequence: TGCGCCAGCAGCCAAGATCCCCAGGGGTCCTACAATGAGCAGTTCTTC. Translation gives CASSQDPQGSYNEQFF.

The chain recombines TRBV7-6 with TRBJ1-1; D uncertain. The CDR3 consists of 11 residues. Trimming took 10 bases from V and 1 from J, leaving 7 bases between them. CDR1 and CDR2 (germline): SGHVS, FNYEAQ. CDR3 region: CATARNTEAFF. The DNA for the CDR3 is TGTGCCACCGCACGGAACACTGAAGCTTTCTTT. Looking up the rest from reference TRBV7-6 and TRBJ1-1 gives the full variable domain: GAGVSQSPRYKVTKRGQDVALRCDPISGHVSLYWYRQALGQGPEFLTYFNYEAQQDKSGLPNDRFSAERPEGSISTLTIQRTEQRDSAMYRCATARNTEAFFGQGTRLTVV.

The rearrangement joins TRBV2 to TRBJ2-7; D is unresolved. Germline V gene lookup returns CDR1 SNHLY and CDR2 FYNNEI. Trimming removed 2 bases at V and 4 bases at J, with 9 bases between. The CDR3 runs 13 residues. In DNA, the CDR3 is TGTGCCAGCAGTGAAAACCGCCTATACGAGCAGTACTTC. This gives the protein CASSENRLYEQYF.

The rearrangement links TRBV19 to TRBJ2-1; 10 nucleotides align to TRBD1. This CDR3 has 15 residues. With 5 bases clipped from V and 8 bases from J, the junction kept 9 bases outside the gene matches. The germline V gene encodes CDR1 LNHDA and CDR2 SQIVND (reference sequence). The CDR3 loop reads CASSDRDRGRYEQFF. The CDR3, as DNA: TGTGCCAGTAGTGACCGGGACAGGGGTAGGTATGAGCAGTTCTTC.

The chain couples TRBV9 to TRBJ2-3; weak D call: TRBD2 (6 bases). The CDR3 runs to 15 residues. V lost 1 base and J 1 base, leaving 10 bases between the germline ends. The germline V gene has CDR1 SGDLS and CDR2 YYNGEE. The CDR3 is CASSVTSYGTDTQYF. In nucleotides, the CDR3 is TGTGCCAGCAGCGTAACTAGCTATGGCACAGATACGCAGTATTTT.

V gene TRBV9 combines with J gene TRBJ2-1; TRBD2 matches at 7 bases. CDR1 and CDR2 from the germline V gene are SGDLS and YYNGEE. J lost 1 base, V lost 4 bases, and 5 bases had no gene match. The CDR3 has 15 amino acids. The CDR3 DNA reads TGTGCCAGCAGCCCAGTGGGGGGGTCCTACAATGAGCAGTTCTTC. Amino acid sequence: CASSPVGGSYNEQFF.

CDR3 nucleotide sequence: TGTGCCAGCAGCGCCGGGACTAGCGACGAGCAGTACTTC. Translated: CASSAGTSDEQYF. This chain joins TRBV2 and TRBJ2-7; 10 nucleotides align to TRBD2. CDR3 length: 13 residues. Unmatched junction bases numbered 4, after V lost 6 bases and J lost 5 bases. The V gene's germline CDR1 is SNHLY and CDR2 FYNNEI.

This sequence joins TRBV6-6 and TRBJ2-1; D remains unclear. Germline V gene data show CDR1 as MNHNY and CDR2 as SVGAGI (reference sequence). V gave up 0 bases and J gave up 6 bases, with 12 bases separating them. CDR3 size: 15 residues. DNA of the CDR3: TGTGCCAGCAGTTACTCTCCCCCTGACGGCAATGAGCAGTTCTTC. Encoded protein: CASSYSPPDGNEQFF.

The chain links TRBV18 to TRBJ2-1, with 10 bases identical to TRBD1. V shed 3 bases, J shed 16 bases, and the junction held 15 bases outside the gene matches. CDR1 is KGHSH and CDR2 is LQKENI in the germline V gene. This CDR3 is built from 15 residues. CDR3 protein: CASSPGWTGGSSPFF. In nucleotides, the CDR3 is TGTGCCAGCTCACCGGGATGGACAGGGGGGTCCTCACCCTTCTTC.

In this sample, this clone turned up once. The chain employs TRBV9 and TRBJ2-3, with D tentatively TRBD1 (5 bases). The CDR3 has 15 amino acids. Trimming cost V 7 bases and J 1 base, with 16 bases left between them. Per germline, CDR1 SGDLS and CDR2 YYNGEE. This CDR3 is CASSVSGARTDTQYF. CDR3 in DNA: TGTGCCAGCTCAGTGAGTGGGGCCCGCACAGATACGCAGTATTTT.

The chain joins TRBV7-9 to TRBJ2-7; 9 bases are a match to TRBD2. Germline V gene lookup returns CDR1 SEHNR and CDR2 FQNEAQ (reference sequence). The ends lost 6 bases at V and 3 bases at J; junction bases unmatched: 12. CDR3 length: 16 amino acids. DNA of the CDR3: TGTGCCAGCAGTTCAATAGCGGGAGAGTATAACTACGAGCAGTACTTC. It encodes CASSSIAGEYNYEQYF.

The rearrangement links TRBV30 to TRBJ1-1; possible D gene TRBD1, 5 bases. Looked up from germline, CDR1 is GTSNPN and CDR2 is SVGIG (reference sequence). Trimming removed 5 bases at V and 4 bases at J, with 11 bases between. The CDR3 spans 12 residues. The CDR3 here is CAWAGFGTEAFF. CDR3 in DNA: TGTGCCTGGGCAGGGTTTGGCACTGAAGCTTTCTTT. The variable domain in full, completed from reference TRBV30 and TRBJ1-1, reads SQTIHQWPATLVQPVGSPLSLECTVEGTSNPNLYWYRQAAGRGLQLLFYSVGIGQISSEVPQNLSASRPQDRQFILSSKKLLLSDSGFYLCAWAGFGTEAFFGQGTRLTVV.

V gene TRBV6-6 combines with J gene TRBJ2-1; TRBD2 agrees at 13 bases. Germline V gene lookup returns CDR1 MNHNY and CDR2 SVGAGI (reference sequence). Trimming cost V 7 bases and J 8 bases; bases outside gene matches: 8. The CDR3 sequence is 15 residues long. The DNA for the CDR3 is TGTGCCAGCAATCGAGGACTAGCGGGAGTTGATGAGCAGTTCTTC. Protein sequence: CASNRGLAGVDEQFF.

The genes are TRBV9 and TRBJ2-3; TRBD1 matches 7 bases. The CDR3 consists of 14 residues. Germline trimming cut 4 bases from V and 2 bases from J; bases unmatched to any gene: 4. The V gene's germline CDR1 is SGDLS and CDR2 YYNGEE. The CDR3 loop reads CASSLGQTTDTQYF. The DNA of the CDR3 is TGTGCCAGCAGCTTGGGACAGACCACAGATACGCAGTATTTT.

The V gene is TRBV19, the J gene TRBJ1-1; D is perhaps TRBD1 (5 bases). V shed 5 bases and J shed 4 bases, with 17 bases lying between them. The CDR3 consists of 15 residues. The germline CDR1 and CDR2 sequences are LNHDA and SQIVND (reference sequence). DNA for the CDR3: TGTGCCAGTAGTTCTAGCACTCAGGGTCCCACTGAAGCTTTCTTT. Protein: CASSSSTQGPTEAFF.

The rearrangement uses TRBV11-2 and TRBJ2-7; D may correspond to TRBD1 or TRBD2 (5 bases each). The CDR3 consists of 13 residues. The germline CDR1 and CDR2 sequences are SGHAT and FQNNGV. Trimming took off 5 bases at V and 2 bases at J, with 10 bases between the two ends. CDR3 amino acids: CASSAGAAYEQYF. CDR3 sequence (DNA): TGTGCCAGCAGCGCCGGGGCCGCCTACGAGCAGTACTTC.

The chain links TRBV28 to TRBJ2-7, with D possibly being TRBD1 (6 bases). V was shortened by 5 bases and J by 3 bases, with 20 bases between the two germline ends. The V gene's germline CDR1 is MDHEN and CDR2 SYDVKM. This CDR3 spans 16 amino acids. CDR3 in amino acids: CASSTTAIGQHYEQYF. The DNA of the CDR3 is TGTGCCAGCAGTACAACCGCCATCGGACAGCACTACGAGCAGTACTTC.

The rearrangement joins TRBV6-5 to TRBJ2-1; TRBD1 matches 7 bases. V lost 1 base, J lost 6 bases, and 9 bases stayed unmatched. Germline CDR1 and CDR2: MNHEY and SVGAGI. The CDR3 spans 16 residues. The CDR3 loop reads CASSYWSPTGSNEQFF. The CDR3 coding sequence is TGTGCCAGCAGTTACTGGTCCCCGACAGGGTCCAATGAGCAGTTCTTC.

The V and J genes are TRBV5-4 and TRBJ1-1; 8 bases line up with TRBD1. CDR1 is SGHNT, CDR2 YYREEE, per germline (reference sequence). The CDR3 covers 15 residues. J was trimmed by 5 bases and V by 2 bases; bases with no gene match: 8. The CDR3 loop is CASSLKTGAWTEAFF. The CDR3 DNA reads as TGTGCCAGCAGCTTAAAGACAGGGGCGTGGACTGAAGCTTTCTTT.

The CDR3 is CASSFVAGLQETQYF. The CDR3 DNA reads as TGTGCCAGCAGCTTCGTAGCGGGGTTACAAGAGACCCAGTACTTC. This chain uses TRBV13 with TRBJ2-5; TRBD2 agrees at 8 bases. This CDR3 is 15 amino acids long. The germline gives CDR1 PRHDT, CDR2 FYEKMQ (reference sequence). J gave up 2 bases and V 3 bases, and 5 bases lay outside the gene matches.

CDR3 sequence: CASSILAGGVGELFF. DNA of the CDR3: TGTGCCAGCAGTATACTAGCGGGAGGAGTCGGGGAGCTGTTTTTT. The chain is built from TRBV6-6 and TRBJ2-2; 12 bases match TRBD2. From germline, CDR1 is MNHNY and CDR2 SVGAGI (reference sequence). After removal of 5 bases from V and 7 bases from J, the junction contained 5 bases not matched to a gene. The CDR3 extends over 15 amino acids.

Only one count was recorded for this clone. The chain is built from TRBV30 and TRBJ2-2; 8 nucleotides line up with TRBD1. The ends lost 3 bases at V and 3 bases at J; junction bases unmatched: 15. Germline CDR1 GTSNPN, CDR2 SVGIG (reference sequence). This CDR3 comprises 18 residues. The CDR3 DNA reads as TGTGCCTGGAGGCACAGGATTTCGGCAGGGGGCGACACCGGGGAGCTGTTTTTT. Amino acid sequence: CAWRHRISAGGDTGELFF.

CDR3 DNA sequence: TGTGCCAGCAGCCCGGGATTGGGACAGGGGAGCTCCTACGAGCAGTACTTC. Protein sequence: CASSPGLGQGSSYEQYF. The rearrangement uses TRBV5-6 and TRBJ2-7; 10 bases line up with TRBD1. V shed 4 bases and J 0 bases; nucleotides not matched to a gene: 10. The germline gives CDR1 SGHDT, CDR2 YYEEEE. The CDR3 consists of 17 residues.

This chain connects TRBV7-8 to TRBJ2-7; D ambiguous. Germline loops: CDR1 SGHVS, CDR2 FQNEAQ. CDR3 length: 15 amino acids. V gave up 1 base and J gave up 2 bases, with 12 bases separating them. CDR3 DNA sequence: TGTGCCAGCAGCTTAGACTTGGGAAGAACCTACGAGCAGTACTTC. It is translated as CASSLDLGRTYEQYF.

J is TRBJ1-1 and V is TRBV9; D is ambiguous. In germline, CDR1 is SGDLS, CDR2 YYNGEE. V lost 4 bases, J lost 4 bases, and 20 bases lay in between. The CDR3 spans 16 residues. CDR3 amino acids: CASSLGPSRGGTEAFF. CDR3 sequence (DNA): TGTGCCAGCAGCCTCGGGCCTTCCCGGGGAGGCACTGAAGCTTTCTTT.

The chain has TRBV5-4 and TRBJ2-5, with TRBD1 identical over 7 bases. This CDR3 spans 14 amino acids. The V segment lost 4 bases and the J segment 1 base; nucleotides outside the gene matches: 4. Germline V gene sequence: CDR1 SGHNT, CDR2 YYREEE (reference sequence). The CDR3 DNA follows: TGTGCCAGCAGCAAGGGACAGATCCAAGAGACCCAGTACTTC. Translating it yields CASSKGQIQETQYF.

This chain links TRBV7-9 with TRBJ1-1, with 9 bases that match TRBD1. Germline CDR1 reads SEHNR; CDR2 reads FQNEAQ (reference sequence). This CDR3 spans 16 amino acids. V lost 5 bases, J lost 1 base, and 8 bases stayed unmatched. Here the CDR3 reads CASSRTGQGSNTEAFF. The CDR3 nucleotides read TGTGCCAGCAGCAGAACGGGACAGGGATCGAACACTGAAGCTTTCTTT. Full variable domain (rest looked up from reference TRBV7-9 and TRBJ1-1): DTGVSQNPRHKITKRGQNVTFRCDPISEHNRLYWYRQTLGQGPEFLTYFQNEAQLEKSRLLSDRFSAERPKGSFSTLEIQRTEQGDSAMYLCASSRTGQGSNTEAFFGQGTRLTVV.